This T cell receptor beta chain was sequenced during a study of blood T cell repertoires in COVID-19. For the study at large: Samples representing acute and convalescent COVID-19 were sourced from the United States, Italy and Spain.

Produced via immunoSEQ multiplex PCR; TCRdb's table is partial and in-frame only. Here the sample spans tens of thousands of clones, about 94% being singletons. With 3 bases removed from V and 0 bases from J, the gap between germline ends came to 8 bases. The germline CDR1 and CDR2 sequences are DFQATT and SNEGSKA (reference sequence). The CDR3 extends over 13 amino acids. The material sequenced was peripheral blood. This receptor was obtained from a human donor with active COVID-19. The donor label of this sample is uncertain. The V call is TRBV20-1, the J call TRBJ2-5; D unclear. CDR3 sequence reads: CSASTEYQETQYF. The CDR3 nucleotides read TGCAGTGCTAGTACGGAGTACCAAGAGACCCAGTACTTC.